The entry that follows covers one TCR beta chain sequence. The antigen is unknown. The read ends 3 residues early relative to the CDR3; the germline J gene fills the gap. Germline assignment: CDR1 SGHTA and CDR2 FQGNSA. V was cut by 5 bases and J by 4 bases, with 14 bases left in between. The CDR3 sequence is 15 residues long. All participants had a single incident cervical HPV16 infection, and prevalent HPV16 infections were excluded. The data originate from a study of T cells in women clearing cervical HPV infection. The overall study: Case blood was drawn when the lesion was first found; control blood after infection became undetectable.

Study-wide results and caveats: CIN3+ cases had significantly higher TCR richness than controls; evenness did not differ. Cases and controls were distinguished at AUC 0.83 by richness and V genes.

Clones were sequenced by immunoSEQ multiplex PCR, and TCRdb holds only the in-frame ones, with some missing. In total, the table holds about 46,000 clones. The chain is built from TRBV7-2 and TRBJ1-4; D gene ambiguous. Sequenced material: blood buffy coat. This receptor was taken from a woman between 18 and 70 years old with a cervical HPV16 infection that either progressed to CIN3+ or cleared (not recorded which). The CDR3 loop is CASSPYEGINEKLFF. CDR3 DNA, as far as it was read: TGTGCCAGCAGCCCCTACGAGGGTATTAATGAAAAA.